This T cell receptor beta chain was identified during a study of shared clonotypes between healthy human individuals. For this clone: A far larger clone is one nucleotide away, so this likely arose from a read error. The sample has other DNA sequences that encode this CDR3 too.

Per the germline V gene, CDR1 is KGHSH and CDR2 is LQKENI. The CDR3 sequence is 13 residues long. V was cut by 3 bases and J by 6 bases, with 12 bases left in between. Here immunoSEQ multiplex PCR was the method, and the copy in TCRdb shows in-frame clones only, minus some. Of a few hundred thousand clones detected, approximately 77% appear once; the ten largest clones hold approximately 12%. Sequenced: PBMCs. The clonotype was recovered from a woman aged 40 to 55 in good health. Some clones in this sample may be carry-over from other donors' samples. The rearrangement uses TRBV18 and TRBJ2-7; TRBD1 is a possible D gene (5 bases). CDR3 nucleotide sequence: TGTGCCAGCTCACCGGGGCAGGGTGCCGAGCAGTACTTC. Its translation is CASSPGQGAEQYF. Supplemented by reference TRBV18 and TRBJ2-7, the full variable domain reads NAGVMQNPRHLVRRRGQEARLRCSPMKGHSHVYWYRQLPEEGLKFMVYLQKENIIDESGMPKERFSAEFPKEGPSILRIQQVVRGDSAAYFCASSPGQGAEQYFGPGTRLTVT.